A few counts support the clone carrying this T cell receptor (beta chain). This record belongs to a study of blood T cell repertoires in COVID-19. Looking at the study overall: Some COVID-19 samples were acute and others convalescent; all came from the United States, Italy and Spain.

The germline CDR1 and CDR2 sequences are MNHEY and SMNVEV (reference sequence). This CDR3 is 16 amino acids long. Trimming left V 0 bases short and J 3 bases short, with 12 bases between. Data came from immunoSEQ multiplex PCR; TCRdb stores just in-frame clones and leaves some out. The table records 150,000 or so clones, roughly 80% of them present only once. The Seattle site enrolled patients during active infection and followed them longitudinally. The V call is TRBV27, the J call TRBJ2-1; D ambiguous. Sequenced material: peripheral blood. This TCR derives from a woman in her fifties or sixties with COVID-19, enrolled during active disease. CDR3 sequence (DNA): TGTGCCAGCAGTTTATCCCCCATCTCCGGCTACAATGAGCAGTTCTTC. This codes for CASSLSPISGYNEQFF.